These T cell receptor beta chains were read from a single sample in a study of blood T cell repertoires in COVID-19. TCRdb keeps only in-frame clones here, not all; method: immunoSEQ multiplex PCR. The sample has about 110,000 clones, 76% seen once. Sequencing used peripheral blood. The origin of the receptors is an elderly man with COVID-19, enrolled during active disease. CDR3s include the opening cysteine and the closing phenylalanine or tryptophan. The D gene is left open where the match is weak. For some rows the clone size is stated as once, few or many, or as a class when expanded; others skip it.

CDR3 protein,CDR3 DNA,D gene,J gene,clone size,V gene
CASSYGQGNTEAFF,TGTGCCAGCAGTTACGGTCAGGGAAACACTGAAGCTTTCTTT,.,TRBJ1-1,.,TRBV6-5
CSVVSGANVLTF,TGCAGCGTTGTGAGTGGGGCCAACGTCCTGACTTTC,.,TRBJ2-6,.,TRBV29-1
CASSLAWASGAEQFF,TGCGCCAGCAGCTTGGCCTGGGCTAGCGGCGCTGAGCAGTTCTTC,TRBD2,TRBJ2-1,.,TRBV5-1
CASSLAGGSNQPQHF,TGCGCCAGCAGCTTGGCGGGGGGGAGCAATCAGCCCCAGCATTTT,.,TRBJ1-5,.,TRBV5-1
CSVDGSPGNTQYF,TGCAGCGTTGACGGGAGCCCTGGGAATACGCAGTATTTT,.,TRBJ2-3,.,TRBV29-1
CASSLGAGATGNTIYF,TGCGCCAGCAGCTTGGGTGCGGGGGCCACTGGAAACACCATATATTTT,.,TRBJ1-3,.,TRBV5-1
CASSPQGRTDRYGYTF,TGTGCCAGTAGTCCCCAAGGCCGGACAGACCGATATGGCTACACCTTC,.,TRBJ1-2,few,TRBV19
CASSRRTVNTEAFF,TGTGCCAGTAGTCGACGGACTGTGAACACTGAAGCTTTCTTT,.,TRBJ1-1,.,TRBV19
CASSLGAAEKLFF,TGTGCCAGCAGCTTAGGGGCAGCTGAAAAACTGTTTTTT,.,TRBJ1-4,.,TRBV7-3
CASSPRVAGGNYNFGEQFF,TGTGCCAGCAGTCCCCGGGTAGCGGGAGGAAACTACAATTTTGGTGAGCAGTTCTTC,TRBD2,TRBJ2-1,.,TRBV27
CASSEHGTSGNEQFF,TGTGCCAGCAGCGAACACGGGACTAGCGGGAATGAGCAGTTCTTC,TRBD2,TRBJ2-1,few,TRBV7-3
CASSPVGLAGVHLGYEQYF,TGTGCCAGCAGCCCGGTGGGGCTAGCGGGAGTTCATCTTGGCTACGAGCAGTACTTC,.,TRBJ2-7,few,TRBV21-1
CASSWQGNSPLHF,TGTGCCAGCAGTTGGCAGGGGAATTCACCCCTCCACTTT,.,TRBJ1-6,.,TRBV2
CASSRDSSGNTIYF,TGTGCCAGCAGTCGGGACAGCTCTGGAAACACCATATATTTT,TRBD1,TRBJ1-3,.,TRBV6-6
CASSPQGASGEGETQYF,TGTGCCAGCAGTCCCCAGGGGGCTAGCGGGGAAGGAGAGACCCAGTACTTC,.,TRBJ2-5,.,TRBV28
CSVVALEGETQYF,TGCAGCGTTGTGGCTCTCGAGGGAGAGACCCAGTACTTC,.,TRBJ2-5,.,TRBV29-1
CASSYSTSRGYTF,TGTGCCAGCAGTTACTCGACCAGCAGGGGCTACACCTTC,.,TRBJ1-2,.,TRBV6-5
CASSIPHPPGEGSTDTQYF,TGTGCCAGTAGTATCCCTCACCCCCCGGGGGAGGGTAGCACAGATACGCAGTATTTT,TRBD2,TRBJ2-3,.,TRBV19